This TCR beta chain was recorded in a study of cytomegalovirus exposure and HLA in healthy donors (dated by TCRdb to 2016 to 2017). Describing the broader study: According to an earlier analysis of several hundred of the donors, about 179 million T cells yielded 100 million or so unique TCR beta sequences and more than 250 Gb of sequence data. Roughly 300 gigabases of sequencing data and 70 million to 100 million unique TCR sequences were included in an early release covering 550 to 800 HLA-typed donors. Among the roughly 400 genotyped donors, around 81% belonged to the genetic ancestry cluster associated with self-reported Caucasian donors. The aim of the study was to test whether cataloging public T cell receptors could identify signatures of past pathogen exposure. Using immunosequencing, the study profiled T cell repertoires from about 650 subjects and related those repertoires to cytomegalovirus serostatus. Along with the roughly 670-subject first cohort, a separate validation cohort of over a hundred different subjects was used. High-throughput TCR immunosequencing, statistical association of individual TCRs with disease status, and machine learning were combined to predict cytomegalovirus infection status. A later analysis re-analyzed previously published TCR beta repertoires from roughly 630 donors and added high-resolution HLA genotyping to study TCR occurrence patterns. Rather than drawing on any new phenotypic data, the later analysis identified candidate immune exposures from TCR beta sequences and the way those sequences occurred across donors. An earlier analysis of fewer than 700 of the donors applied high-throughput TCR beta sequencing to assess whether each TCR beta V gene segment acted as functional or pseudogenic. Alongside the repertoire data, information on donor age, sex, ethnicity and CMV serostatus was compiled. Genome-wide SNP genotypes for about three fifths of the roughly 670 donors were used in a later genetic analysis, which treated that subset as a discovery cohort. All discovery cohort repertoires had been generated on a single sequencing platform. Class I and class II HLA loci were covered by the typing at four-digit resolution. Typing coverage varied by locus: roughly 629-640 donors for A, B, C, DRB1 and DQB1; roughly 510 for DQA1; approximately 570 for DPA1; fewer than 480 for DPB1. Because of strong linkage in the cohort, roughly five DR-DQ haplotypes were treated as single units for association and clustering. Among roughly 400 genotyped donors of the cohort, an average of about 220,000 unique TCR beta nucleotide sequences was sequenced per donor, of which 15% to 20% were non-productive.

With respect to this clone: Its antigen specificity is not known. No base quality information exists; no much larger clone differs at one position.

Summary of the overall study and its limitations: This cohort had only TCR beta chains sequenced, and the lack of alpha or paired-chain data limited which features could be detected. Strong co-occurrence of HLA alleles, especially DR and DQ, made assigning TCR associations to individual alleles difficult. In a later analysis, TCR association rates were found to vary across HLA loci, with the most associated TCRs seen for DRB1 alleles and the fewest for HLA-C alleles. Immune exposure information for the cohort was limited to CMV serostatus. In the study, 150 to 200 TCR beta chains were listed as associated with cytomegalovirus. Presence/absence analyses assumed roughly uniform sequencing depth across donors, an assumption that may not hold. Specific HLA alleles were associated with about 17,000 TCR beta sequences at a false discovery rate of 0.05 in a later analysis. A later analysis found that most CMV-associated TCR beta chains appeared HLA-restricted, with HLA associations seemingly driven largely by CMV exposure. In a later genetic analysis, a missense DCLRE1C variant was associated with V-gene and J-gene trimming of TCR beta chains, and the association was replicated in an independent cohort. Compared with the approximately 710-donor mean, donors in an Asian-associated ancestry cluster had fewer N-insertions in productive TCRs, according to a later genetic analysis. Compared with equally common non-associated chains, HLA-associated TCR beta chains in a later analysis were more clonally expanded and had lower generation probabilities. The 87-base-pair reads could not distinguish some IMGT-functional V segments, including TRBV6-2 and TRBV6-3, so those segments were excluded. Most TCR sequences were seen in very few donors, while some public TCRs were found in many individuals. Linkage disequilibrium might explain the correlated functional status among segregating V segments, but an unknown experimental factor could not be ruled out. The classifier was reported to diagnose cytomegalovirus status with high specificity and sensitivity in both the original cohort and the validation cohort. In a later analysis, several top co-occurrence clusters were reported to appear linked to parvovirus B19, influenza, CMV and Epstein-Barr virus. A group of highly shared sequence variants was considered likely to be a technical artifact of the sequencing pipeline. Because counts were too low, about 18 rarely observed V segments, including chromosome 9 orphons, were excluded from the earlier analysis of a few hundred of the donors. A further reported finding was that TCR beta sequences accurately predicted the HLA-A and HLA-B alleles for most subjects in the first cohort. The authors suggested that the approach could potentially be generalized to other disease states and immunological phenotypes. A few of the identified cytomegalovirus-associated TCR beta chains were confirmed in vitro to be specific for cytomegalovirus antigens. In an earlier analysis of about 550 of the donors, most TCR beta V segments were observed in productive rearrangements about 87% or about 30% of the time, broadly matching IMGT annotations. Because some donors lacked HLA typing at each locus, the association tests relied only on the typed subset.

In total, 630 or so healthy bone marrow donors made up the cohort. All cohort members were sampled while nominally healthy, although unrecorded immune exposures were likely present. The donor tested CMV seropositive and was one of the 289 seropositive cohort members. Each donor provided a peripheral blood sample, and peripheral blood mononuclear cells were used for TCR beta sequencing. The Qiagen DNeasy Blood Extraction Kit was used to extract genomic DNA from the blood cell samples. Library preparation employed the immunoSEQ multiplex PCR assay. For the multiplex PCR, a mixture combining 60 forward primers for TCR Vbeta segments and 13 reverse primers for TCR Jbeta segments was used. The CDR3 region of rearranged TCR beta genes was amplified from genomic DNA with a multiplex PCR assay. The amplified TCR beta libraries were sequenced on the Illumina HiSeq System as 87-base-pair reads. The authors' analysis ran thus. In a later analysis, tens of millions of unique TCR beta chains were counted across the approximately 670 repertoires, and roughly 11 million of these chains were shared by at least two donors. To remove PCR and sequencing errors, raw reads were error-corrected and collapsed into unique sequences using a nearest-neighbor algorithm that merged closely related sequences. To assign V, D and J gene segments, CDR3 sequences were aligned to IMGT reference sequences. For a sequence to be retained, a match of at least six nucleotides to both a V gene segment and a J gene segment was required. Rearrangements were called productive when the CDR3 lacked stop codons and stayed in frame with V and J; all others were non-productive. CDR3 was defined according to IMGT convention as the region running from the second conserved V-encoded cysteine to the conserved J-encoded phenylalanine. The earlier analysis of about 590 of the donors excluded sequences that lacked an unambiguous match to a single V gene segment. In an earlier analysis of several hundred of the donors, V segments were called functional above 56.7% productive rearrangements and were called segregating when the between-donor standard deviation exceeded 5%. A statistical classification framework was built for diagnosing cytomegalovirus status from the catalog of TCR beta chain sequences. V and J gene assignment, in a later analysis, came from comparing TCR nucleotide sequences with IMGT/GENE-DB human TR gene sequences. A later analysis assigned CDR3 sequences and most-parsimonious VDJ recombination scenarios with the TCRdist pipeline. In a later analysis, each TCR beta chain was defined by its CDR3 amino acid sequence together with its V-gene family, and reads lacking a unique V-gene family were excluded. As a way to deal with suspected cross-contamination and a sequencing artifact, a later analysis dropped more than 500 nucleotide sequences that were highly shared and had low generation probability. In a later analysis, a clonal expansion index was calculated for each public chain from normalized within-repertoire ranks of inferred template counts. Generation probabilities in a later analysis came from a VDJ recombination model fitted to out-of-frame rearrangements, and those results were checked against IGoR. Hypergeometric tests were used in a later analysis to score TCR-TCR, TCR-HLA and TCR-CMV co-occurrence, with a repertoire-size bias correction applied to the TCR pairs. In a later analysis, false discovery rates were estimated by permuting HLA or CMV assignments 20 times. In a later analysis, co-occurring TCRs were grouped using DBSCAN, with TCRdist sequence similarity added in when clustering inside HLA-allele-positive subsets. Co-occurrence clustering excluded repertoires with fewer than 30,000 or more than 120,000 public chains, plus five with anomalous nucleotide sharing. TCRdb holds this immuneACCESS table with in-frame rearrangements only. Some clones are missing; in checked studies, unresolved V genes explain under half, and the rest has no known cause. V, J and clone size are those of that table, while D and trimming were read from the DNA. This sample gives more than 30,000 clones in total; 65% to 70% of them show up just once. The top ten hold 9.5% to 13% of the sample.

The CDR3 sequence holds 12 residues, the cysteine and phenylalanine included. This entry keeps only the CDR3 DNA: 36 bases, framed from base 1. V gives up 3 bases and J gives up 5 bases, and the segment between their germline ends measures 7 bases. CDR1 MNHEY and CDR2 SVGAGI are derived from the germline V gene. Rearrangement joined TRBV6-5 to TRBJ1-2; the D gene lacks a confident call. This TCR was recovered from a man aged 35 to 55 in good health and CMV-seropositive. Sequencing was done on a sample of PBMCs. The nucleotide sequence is TGTGCCAGCAGTTATAGAGGGTATGGCTACACCTTC. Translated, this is CASSYRGYGYTF.